This TCR beta chain derives from a study of blood T cells in healthy people across ages. Overall study results and limits: Age brought a roughly linear fall in TCR beta diversity measured per million T cells.

A sample-barcoded 5' primer and a J-beta primer mix were used in a second PCR of about 6 to 12 cycles. Carrying 12 random nucleotides, a template-switch adaptor labeled each individual cDNA molecule. TCRdb re-analysed the 5' RACE reads in MiXCR, keeping a single row per CDR3 protein. The table records about 650,000 distinct CDR3 sequences, 32% of them present only once. In this sample, this clonotype turned up many times. Antigen: not known. Healthy Russian Caucasian donors spanned ages about 6 to 95 years. The V gene's germline CDR1 is SGHRS and CDR2 YFSETQ. Trimming cost V 3 bases and J 5 bases, with 12 bases left between them. This CDR3 has 13 amino acids.

The rearrangement joins TRBV5-1 to TRBJ2-7; D is perhaps TRBD1 or TRBD2 (5 bases each). The sequence came from a woman older than 75 in good health. The material sequenced was blood. CDR3 DNA: TGCGCCAGCAGCTCCGGGGCGAGCAACGAGCAGTACTTC. Amino acids: CASSSGASNEQYF.